Listed below are T cell receptor beta chains from one sample, sequenced in a study of blood T cells in healthy people across ages. From the 5' RACE reads, TCRdb called clonotypes with MiXCR, one entry per CDR3 protein. Of 900,000 to 950,000 distinct CDR3 sequences in the sample, roughly 29% were seen once. A further study also used this sample, focusing on T cells of mothers and their children.

Sequencing was performed on blood. The receptors stem from a woman aged 40 to 55 in good health. Each CDR3 is given with its conserved first and last residue. Each record gives: clone size, D gene, V gene, J gene, CDR3 DNA, CDR3 protein. The D gene is left open where the match is weak. For some rows the clone size is stated as once, few or many, or as a class when expanded; others skip it.

>NA|TRBD1|TRBV12-3/TRBV12-4|TRBJ2-1
TGTGCCAGCAGTTTAGGTCAGACAGGGGCTAGGAATGAGCAGTTCTTC
CASSLGQTGARNEQFF
>NA|TRBD2|TRBV20-1|TRBJ2-7
TGCAGTGCTAGCGGGGGGGTGGGATACGAGCAGTACTTC
CSASGGVGYEQYF
>few|TRBD1|TRBV29-1|TRBJ1-2
TGCAGCGTAGGGACAGGGGGCTTTGTCTTTGATGGCTACACCTTC
CSVGTGGFVFDGYTF
>many|TRBD1|TRBV29-1|TRBJ1-2
TGCAGCGTTGAGGCAGGGGGGTATGGCTACACCTTC
CSVEAGGYGYTF
>NA|NA|TRBV6-5|TRBJ2-1
TGTGCCAGCAGCTCCCAGGGCGGGGTAGGGTACAATGAGCAGTTCTTC
CASSSQGGVGYNEQFF
>NA|NA|TRBV19|TRBJ2-2
TGTGCCAGTAGAGCCCCCGGGGGCAAATTATCCGGGGAGCTGTTTTTT
CASRAPGGKLSGELFF
>NA|NA|TRBV2|TRBJ2-1
TGTGCCAGCAAGTACACCAGCTCCGACAATGAGCAGTTCTTC
CASKYTSSDNEQFF
>NA|TRBD2|TRBV5-1|TRBJ2-1
TGCGCCAGCAGCTTGGGGGGCGGGGGGCTTTTGGGAGAGCAGTTCTTC
CASSLGGGGLLGEQFF
>NA|TRBD2|TRBV29-1|TRBJ2-5
TGCAGCGTTGAGGGAACGGGGGGGATCTACGAGCGGTATTTC
CSVEGTGGIYERYF
>NA|NA|TRBV5-6|TRBJ2-7
TGTGCCAGCAGCTTAGCACTGACACGAAGCTCCTACGAGCAGTACTTC
CASSLALTRSSYEQYF
>NA|NA|TRBV5-5|TRBJ2-7
TGTGCCAGCAGCTTCCGGGGGGCCAGCTACGAGCAGTACTTC
CASSFRGASYEQYF
>few|NA|TRBV30|TRBJ2-3
TGTGCCTGGAATGGAGGATATGGTACGCAGTATTTT
CAWNGGYGTQYF
>NA|TRBD1|TRBV6-6|TRBJ2-7
TGTGCCAGCAGTTACGGACAGGACGGGTACGAGCAGTACTTC
CASSYGQDGYEQYF
>NA|NA|TRBV5-1|TRBJ2-7
TGCGCCAGCAGCTTGGTCGAGGGCTTCGTCTACGAGCAGTACTTC
CASSLVEGFVYEQYF
>many|NA|TRBV29-1|TRBJ1-2
TGCAGCGTTGAAGACACAGTGGACTATGGCTACACCTTC
CSVEDTVDYGYTF
>many|TRBD1|TRBV28|TRBJ1-2
TGTGCCAGCACTCCAGGGGGCTTGGGTGGCTACACCTTC
CASTPGGLGGYTF
>NA|TRBD1|TRBV15|TRBJ2-1
TGTGCCACCAGCAGAGAGCGGGACAGGGCGTTCTTC
CATSRERDRAFF
>many|NA|TRBV5-1|TRBJ1-6
TGCGCCAGCAGCTTGGGGTCTTCTTCACCCCTCCACTTT
CASSLGSSSPLHF
>NA|NA|TRBV9|TRBJ2-4
TGTGCCAGCAGCGCATCCCCCTCGGCCAAAAACATTCAGTACTTC
CASSASPSAKNIQYF
>few|NA|TRBV27|TRBJ1-1
TGTGCCAGCAGTTTAGAGGGTCTCTGGGCCACTGAAGCTTTCTTT
CASSLEGLWATEAFF
>NA|NA|TRBV29-1|TRBJ2-7
TGCAGCGTCCACAGCGCCCCCAGGGATAACGAGCAGTACTTC
CSVHSAPRDNEQYF
>many|NA|TRBV12-3/TRBV12-4|TRBJ2-7
TGTGCCAGCACCGAGGATGGTCCAGACGAGCAGTACTTC
CASTEDGPDEQYF
>NA|NA|TRBV5-1|TRBJ2-7
TGCGCCAGCGGCCCTTGGCGATCAGGGTCCGAGCAGTACTTC
CASGPWRSGSEQYF
>many|NA|TRBV29-1|TRBJ2-3
TGCAGCGTTGAAGGGACCACAGATACGCAGTATTTT
CSVEGTTDTQYF
>many|TRBD1|TRBV4-1|TRBJ2-7
TGCGCCAGCAGCCAACCCTCACAGGGGTTTTGGGAGCAGTACTTC
CASSQPSQGFWEQYF
>few|NA|TRBV7-2|TRBJ1-2
TGTGCCAGCAGCTTAGGGCAGGGAATTAACTATGGCTACACCTTC
CASSLGQGINYGYTF
>NA|NA|TRBV3-1|TRBJ2-7
TGTGCCAGCAGCCAAGATTTTAACAGCGGTGCCTACGAGCAGTACTTC
CASSQDFNSGAYEQYF
>NA|TRBD1|TRBV18|TRBJ1-6
TGTGCCAGCTCACCCAACAACGACAGGGAGGGACTCCACTTT
CASSPNNDREGLHF
>NA|NA|TRBV5-1|TRBJ2-1
TGCGCCAGCAGCTCGGCGCTGGGGAATGAGCAGTTCTTC
CASSSALGNEQFF
>NA|NA|TRBV29-1|TRBJ1-1
TGCAGCGTTGAAGGCCTGGGCCGGGGAGCTTTCTTT
CSVEGLGRGAFF
>few|TRBD1|TRBV7-3|TRBJ1-2
TGTGCCAGCAGCTTCTACCAGGGGGAGGGCTACACCTTC
CASSFYQGEGYTF
>NA|NA|TRBV6-1|TRBJ2-7
TGTGCCAGCAACACAGTCTACGAGCAGTACTTC
CASNTVYEQYF
>NA|TRBD1|TRBV5-1|TRBJ2-3
TGCGCCAGCAGCATGGACAGGAGAATCGTAGATACGCAGTATTTT
CASSMDRRIVDTQYF
>NA|TRBD1|TRBV28|TRBJ2-1
TGTGCCAGCAGTTACGAGGACAGGGTCTACAATGAGCAGTTCTTC
CASSYEDRVYNEQFF
>once|NA|TRBV3-1|TRBJ1-1
TGTGCCAGCAGCCAAGATTTGGACAGTGAAGCTTTCTTT
CASSQDLDSEAFF
>NA|NA|TRBV18|TRBJ2-2
TGTGCCAGCTCACCGAGCGTCTCGAACACCGGGGAGCTGTTTTTT
CASSPSVSNTGELFF
>NA|NA|TRBV3-1|TRBJ1-6
TGTGCCAGCGCGAGGGATTTAAATTCACCCCTCCACTTT
CASARDLNSPLHF
>NA|NA|TRBV12-5|TRBJ1-1
TGTGCTAGTGGCCTAGACACTGAAGCTTTCTTT
CASGLDTEAFF
>NA|NA|TRBV6-2/TRBV6-3|TRBJ2-1
TGTGCCAGCAGTTACTTCGGGAAAGAGCAGTTCTTC
CASSYFGKEQFF
>many|NA|TRBV15|TRBJ1-2
TGTGCCACCAGCAGAGGCCCCTATGGCTACACCTTC
CATSRGPYGYTF
>few|NA|TRBV7-9|TRBJ2-7
TGTGCCAGCAGCTCCCCCTATGGCGGGGGCAGAGGGGACGAGCAGTACTTC
CASSSPYGGGRGDEQYF
>NA|NA|TRBV7-2|TRBJ2-2
TGTGCCAGCAGCTTAGAGTGGACAACGAACACCGGGGAGCTGTTTTTT
CASSLEWTTNTGELFF